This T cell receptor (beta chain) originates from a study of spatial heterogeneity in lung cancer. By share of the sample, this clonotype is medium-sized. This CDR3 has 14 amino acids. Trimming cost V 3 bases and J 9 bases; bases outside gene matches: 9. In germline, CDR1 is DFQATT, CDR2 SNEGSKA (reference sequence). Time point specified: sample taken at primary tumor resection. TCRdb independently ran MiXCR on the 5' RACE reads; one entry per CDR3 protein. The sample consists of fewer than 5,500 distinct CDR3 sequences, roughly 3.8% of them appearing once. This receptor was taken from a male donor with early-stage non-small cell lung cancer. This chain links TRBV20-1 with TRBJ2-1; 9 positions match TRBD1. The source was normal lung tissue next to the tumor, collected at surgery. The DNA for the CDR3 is TGCAGTGCTAGGGGACAGGGTAGGTTTGGTGAGCAGTTCTTC. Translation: CSARGQGRFGEQFF.